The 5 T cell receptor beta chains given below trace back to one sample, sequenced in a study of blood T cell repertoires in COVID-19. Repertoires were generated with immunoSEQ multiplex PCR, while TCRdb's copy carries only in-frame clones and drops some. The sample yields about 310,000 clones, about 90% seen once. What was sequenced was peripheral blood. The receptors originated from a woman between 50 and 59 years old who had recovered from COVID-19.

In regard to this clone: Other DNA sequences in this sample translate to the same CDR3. CDR3 DNA: TGTGCCAGCAGTTATCCCGGGGGGGAGCAGTTCTTC. This sequence encodes CASSYPGGEQFF. This chain uses TRBV6-5 with TRBJ2-1, with TRBD2 matching over 7 bases. CDR1 is MNHEY and CDR2 is SVGAGI in the germline V gene. Germline trimming cut 3 bases from V and 10 bases from J; bases unmatched to any gene: 3. This CDR3 region has 12 residues.

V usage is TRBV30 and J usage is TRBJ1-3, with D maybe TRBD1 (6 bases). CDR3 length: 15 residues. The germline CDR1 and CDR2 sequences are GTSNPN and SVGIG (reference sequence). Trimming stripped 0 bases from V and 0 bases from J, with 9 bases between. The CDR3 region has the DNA TGTGCCTGGAGTGTAGGGGGGGACTCTGGAAACACCATATATTTT. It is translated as CAWSVGGDSGNTIYF.

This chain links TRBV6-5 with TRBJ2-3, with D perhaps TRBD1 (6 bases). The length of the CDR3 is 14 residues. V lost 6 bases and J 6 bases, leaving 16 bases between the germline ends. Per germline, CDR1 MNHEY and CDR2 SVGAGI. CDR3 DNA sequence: TGTGCCAGCAGAAAAAGAGGACAGACGGATACGCAGTATTTT. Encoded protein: CASRKRGQTDTQYF.

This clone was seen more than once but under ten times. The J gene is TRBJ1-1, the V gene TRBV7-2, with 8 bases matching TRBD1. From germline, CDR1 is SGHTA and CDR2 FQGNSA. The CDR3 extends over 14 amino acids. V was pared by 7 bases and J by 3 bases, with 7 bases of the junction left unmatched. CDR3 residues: CASKGQVGDTEAFF. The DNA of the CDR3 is TGTGCCAGCAAGGGACAGGTAGGGGACACTGAAGCTTTCTTT.

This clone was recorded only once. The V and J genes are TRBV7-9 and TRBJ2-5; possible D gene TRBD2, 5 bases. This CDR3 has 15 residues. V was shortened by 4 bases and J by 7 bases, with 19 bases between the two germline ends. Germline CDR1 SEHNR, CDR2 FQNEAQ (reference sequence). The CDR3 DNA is TGTGCCAGCAGCTCCGTGAGACGGGATCGGGGGACCCAGTACTTC. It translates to CASSSVRRDRGTQYF.